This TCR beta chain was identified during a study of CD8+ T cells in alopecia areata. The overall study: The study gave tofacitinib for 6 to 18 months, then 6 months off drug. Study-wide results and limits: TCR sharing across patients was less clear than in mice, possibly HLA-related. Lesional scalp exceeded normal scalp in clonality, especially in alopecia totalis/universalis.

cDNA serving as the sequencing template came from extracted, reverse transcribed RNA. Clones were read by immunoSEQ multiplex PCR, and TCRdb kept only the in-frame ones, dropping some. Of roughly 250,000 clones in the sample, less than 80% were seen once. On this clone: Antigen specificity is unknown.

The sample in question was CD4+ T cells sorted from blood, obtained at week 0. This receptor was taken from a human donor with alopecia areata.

As DNA, the CDR3 is TGTGCCTGGAGGGGACGGAGCTCCTACGAGCAGTACTTC. It is translated as CAWRGRSSYEQYF. The V gene is TRBV30, the J gene TRBJ2-7, with D perhaps being TRBD1 or TRBD2 (5 bases each). Germline CDR1 is GTSNPN and CDR2 is SVGIG (reference sequence). The CDR3 totals 13 residues. Deletions cut 3 bases from V and 0 bases from J, with 9 bases between.